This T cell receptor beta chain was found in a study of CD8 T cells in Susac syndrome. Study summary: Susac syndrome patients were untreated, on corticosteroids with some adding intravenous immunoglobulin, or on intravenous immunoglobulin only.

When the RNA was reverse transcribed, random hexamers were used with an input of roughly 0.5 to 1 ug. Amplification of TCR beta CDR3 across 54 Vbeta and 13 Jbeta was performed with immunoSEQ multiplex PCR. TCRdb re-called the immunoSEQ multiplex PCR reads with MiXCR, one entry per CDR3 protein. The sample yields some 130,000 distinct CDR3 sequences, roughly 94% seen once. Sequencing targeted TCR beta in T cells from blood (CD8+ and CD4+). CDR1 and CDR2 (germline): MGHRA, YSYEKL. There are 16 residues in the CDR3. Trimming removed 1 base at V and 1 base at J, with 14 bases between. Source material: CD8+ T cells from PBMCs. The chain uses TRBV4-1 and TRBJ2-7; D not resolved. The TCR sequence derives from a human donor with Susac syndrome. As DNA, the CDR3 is TGCGCCAGCAGCCAAGGGCTCTCTGGCGGTTCCTACGAGCAGTACTTC. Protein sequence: CASSQGLSGGSYEQYF.